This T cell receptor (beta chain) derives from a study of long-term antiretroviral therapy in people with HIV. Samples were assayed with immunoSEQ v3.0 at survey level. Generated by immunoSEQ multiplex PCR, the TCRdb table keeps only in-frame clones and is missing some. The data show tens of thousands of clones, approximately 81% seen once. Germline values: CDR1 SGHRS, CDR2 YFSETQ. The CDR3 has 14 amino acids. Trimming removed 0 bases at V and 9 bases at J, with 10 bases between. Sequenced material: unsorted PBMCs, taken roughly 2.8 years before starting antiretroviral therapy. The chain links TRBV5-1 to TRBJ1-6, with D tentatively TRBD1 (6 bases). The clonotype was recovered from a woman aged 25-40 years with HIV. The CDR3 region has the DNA TGCGCCAGCAGCTTGGGGACAGACAGTTCACCCCTCCACTTT. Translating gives CASSLGTDSSPLHF.